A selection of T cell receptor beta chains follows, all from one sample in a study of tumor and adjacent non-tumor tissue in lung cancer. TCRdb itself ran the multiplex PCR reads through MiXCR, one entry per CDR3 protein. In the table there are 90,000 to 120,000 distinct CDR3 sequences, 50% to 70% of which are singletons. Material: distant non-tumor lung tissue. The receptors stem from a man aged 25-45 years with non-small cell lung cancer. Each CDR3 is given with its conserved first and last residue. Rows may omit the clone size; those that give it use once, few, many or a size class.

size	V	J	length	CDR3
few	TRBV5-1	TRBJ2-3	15	CASSLVGDDPRTQYF
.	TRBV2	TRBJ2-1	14	CASIFNGAGEKQFF
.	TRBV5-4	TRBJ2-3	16	CASSSFQRGGRDTQFF
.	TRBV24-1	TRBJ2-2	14	CATSDSRGTRELFF
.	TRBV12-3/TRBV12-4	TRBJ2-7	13	CASGLSREDEQYF
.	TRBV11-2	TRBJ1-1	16	CASSLVGFNTDTEAFF
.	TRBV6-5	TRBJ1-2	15	CAGSYGGGADNGYTF
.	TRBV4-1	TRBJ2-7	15	CAGSQRDRLLHEQYF
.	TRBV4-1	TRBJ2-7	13	CASSQDVGYEQYF
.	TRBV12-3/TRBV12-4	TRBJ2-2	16	CAIERLNTPNIGELFF
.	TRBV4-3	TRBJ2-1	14	CASSQGLTNTEQIF
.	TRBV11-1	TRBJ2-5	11	CACGVQETQYF
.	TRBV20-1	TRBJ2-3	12	CSASQDTDTQYF
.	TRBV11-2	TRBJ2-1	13	CVSTADRYNEQFF
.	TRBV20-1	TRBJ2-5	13	CSASWTGQETQYF
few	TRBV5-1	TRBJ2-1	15	CASSGTGGTYNEQFF
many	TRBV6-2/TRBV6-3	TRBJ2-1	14	CASSYSIFDNEQFF
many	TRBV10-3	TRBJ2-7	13	CAISDIRRDEQYF
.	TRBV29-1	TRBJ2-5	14	CGVDWRGAGETQYF
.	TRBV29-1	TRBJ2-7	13	CSAPKGESYEQYF
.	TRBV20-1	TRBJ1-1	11	CRATPVTEAYF
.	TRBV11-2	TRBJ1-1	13	CANSPHPRGYAFF
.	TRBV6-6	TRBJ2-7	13	CASNQLLSYEQYF
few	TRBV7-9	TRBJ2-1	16	CASSSNSLDSGNEQFF
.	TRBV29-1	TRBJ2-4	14	CSVGTAVTKNIQYF
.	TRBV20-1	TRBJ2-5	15	CSARDLRLAEATQYF
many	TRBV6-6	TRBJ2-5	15	CASSYLTGGRETQYF
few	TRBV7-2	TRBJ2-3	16	CASSLVLGGVRNTQYF
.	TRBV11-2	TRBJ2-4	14	CVSGPMQGADIQYF
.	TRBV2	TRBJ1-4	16	CASSEDHVGGPEKLFF
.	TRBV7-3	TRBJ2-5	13	CASSLYFQEIQYF
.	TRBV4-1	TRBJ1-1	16	CASSQDLAKVSAEALF
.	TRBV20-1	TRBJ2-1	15	CRLAAGSVHWDEQFF
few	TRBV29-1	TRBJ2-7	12	CSTRLSSYEQYF
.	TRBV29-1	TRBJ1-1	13	CSAIDYTGTVAFF
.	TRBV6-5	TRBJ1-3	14	CASSRTGHENAIYF
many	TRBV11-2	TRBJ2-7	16	CASSFLPSGRSYEQYF
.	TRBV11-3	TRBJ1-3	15	CASCLGRISGNTIYF
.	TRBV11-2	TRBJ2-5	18	CASSLEVRQVTGQETQYF
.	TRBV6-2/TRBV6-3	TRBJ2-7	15	CASSPSRGRSYEQYF
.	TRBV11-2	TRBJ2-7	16	CASSQGGLGPPYEQYF
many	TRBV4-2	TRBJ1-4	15	CASSQDVKPREKLFF
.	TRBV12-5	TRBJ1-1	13	CATLGESITEASF
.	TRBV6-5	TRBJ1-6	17	CASSYARGGASHSSLNF
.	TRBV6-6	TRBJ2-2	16	CASSYDLAENTEELCF
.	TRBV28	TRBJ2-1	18	CASNSPIAEKGSCNEQFF
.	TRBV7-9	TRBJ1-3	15	CAGSRDGYSGNTIYF
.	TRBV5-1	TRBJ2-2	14	CASSLAGDTGKLFF
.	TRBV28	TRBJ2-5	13	CASSSSSGRTQYF
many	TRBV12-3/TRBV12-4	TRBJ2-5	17	CASSAYSGKAAQETQYF
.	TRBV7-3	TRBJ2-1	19	CASSLKGAGGGGTYNEQFF
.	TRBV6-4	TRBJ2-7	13	CASYWDRAYEQYF
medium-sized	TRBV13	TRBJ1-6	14	CASSSSSYNSPLHF
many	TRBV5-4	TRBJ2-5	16	CASSLMGTRLQETQYF
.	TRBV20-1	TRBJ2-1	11	CSVDGANEQFF
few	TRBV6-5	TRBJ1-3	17	CASSSSQTGSSGNTIYF
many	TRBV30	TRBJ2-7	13	CAWAGTATYEQYF
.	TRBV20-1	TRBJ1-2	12	CSASGGVYGYIF
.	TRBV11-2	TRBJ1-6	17	CASSLDPPGRNNSPPHF